The T cell receptor (beta chain) under discussion was sequenced for a study of T cell changes during pregnancy in multiple sclerosis. The CDR3 has 13 residues. Deletions cut 5 bases from V and 2 bases from J, with 10 bases between. The germline V gene encodes CDR1 SGHVS and CDR2 FQNEAQ. TCRdb keeps only in-frame clones here, not all; method: immunoSEQ multiplex PCR. The sample has 55,000 or so clones; 92% are singletons. The sequencing here drew on CD4+ T cells from peripheral blood mononuclear cells, taken after pregnancy. This chain connects TRBV7-8 to TRBJ2-7; no firm D call. The sequence was collected from a female donor with multiple sclerosis, enrolled in a pregnancy study. In DNA, the CDR3 is TGTGCCAGCAGCCCCCCCTTTACCTACGAGCAGTACTTC. Amino acids: CASSPPFTYEQYF.